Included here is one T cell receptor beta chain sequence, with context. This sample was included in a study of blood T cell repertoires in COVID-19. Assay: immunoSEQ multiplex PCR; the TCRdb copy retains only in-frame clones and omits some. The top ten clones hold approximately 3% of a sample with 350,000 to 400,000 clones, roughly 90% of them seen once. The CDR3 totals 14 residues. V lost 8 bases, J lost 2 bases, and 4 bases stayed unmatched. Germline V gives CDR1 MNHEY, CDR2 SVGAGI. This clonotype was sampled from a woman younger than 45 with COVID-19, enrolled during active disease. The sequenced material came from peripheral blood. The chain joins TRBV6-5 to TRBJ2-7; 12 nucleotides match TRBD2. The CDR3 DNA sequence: TGTGCCAGCGGGCTAGCGGGGGGGACCTACGAGCAGTACTTC. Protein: CASGLAGGTYEQYF.